These 5 T cell receptor beta chains share one sample of origin, sequenced in a study of OX40 agonist ivuxolimab in advanced cancers. Only in-frame clones appear in the TCRdb table, and some are missing; sequencing was by immunoSEQ multiplex PCR. This table has more than 75,000 clones, 84% appearing once. The sample was CD4+ or CD8+ T cells sorted from blood, taken in a trial of the OX40 agonist ivuxolimab. These receptors all stem from an adult with an advanced solid tumor such as melanoma, head and neck, liver or kidney cancer.

Comments on this clone: A read error may produce the germline difference seen at one junction end. V and J are TRBV15 and TRBJ2-7; possibly TRBD1 for D (6 bases). This CDR3 is 12 amino acids long. CDR1 and CDR2 (germline): LNHNV, YYDKDF (reference sequence). For the CDR3, the DNA is TGTGCCACCAGCGGCCCAAGAACAGGGAGAGACTTC. Its protein product is CATSGPRTGRDF. Full variable domain (remainder filled in from reference TRBV15 and TRBJ2-7): DAMVIQNPRYQVTQFGKPVTLSCSQTLNHNVMYWYQQKSSQAPKLLFHYYDKDFNNEADTPDNFQSRRPNTSFCFLDIRSPGLGDTAMYLCATSGPRTGRDFGPGTRLTVT.

In its sample, this clone was seen once. The genes are TRBV2 and TRBJ1-2; the D is unclear. This CDR3 is 13 amino acids long. Germline V gives CDR1 SNHLY, CDR2 FYNNEI. The V end was cut by 7 bases, the J end by 4 bases, with 13 bases between. Here the CDR3 DNA reads TGTGCCAGCAAGGTAGAACACCCCTATGGCTACACCTTC. Its protein is CASKVEHPYGYTF.

The V gene is TRBV7-2, the J gene TRBJ1-2; no clear D gene. Deletions cut 1 base from V and 0 bases from J, with 18 bases between. Germline lookup yields CDR1 SGHTA and CDR2 FQGNSA. This CDR3 contains 18 residues. CDR3 sequence: CASSLERNSRKTNYGYTF. CDR3 nucleotide sequence: TGTGCCAGCAGCTTAGAGAGGAATAGCCGTAAGACTAACTATGGCTACACCTTC.

The rearrangement uses TRBV9 and TRBJ2-3, with a tentative D call TRBD2 (6 bases). V was shortened by 6 bases and J by 3 bases, with 20 bases between the two germline ends. CDR1 is SGDLS and CDR2 is YYNGEE in the germline V gene. The CDR3 has 16 residues. CDR3 coding DNA: TGTGCCAGCACCAAGATGGGGAGCGGGCCTACAGATACGCAGTATTTT. Protein sequence: CASTKMGSGPTDTQYF.

The chain recombines TRBV27 with TRBJ2-1; TRBD2 aligns across 8 bases. The CDR3 totals 15 residues. Trimming cost V 6 bases and J 2 bases; bases outside gene matches: 6. The germline CDR1 and CDR2 sequences are MNHEY and SMNVEV (reference sequence). The CDR3 protein is CASSLIAGPYNEQFF. The CDR3 nucleotides are TGTGCCAGCAGCCTAATAGCGGGGCCCTACAATGAGCAGTTCTTC.